Listed below are T cell receptor beta chains from one sample, sequenced in a study of blood T cells in healthy people across ages. TCRdb fed the 5' RACE reads into MiXCR, producing one record per CDR3 protein. The repertoire holds about 1.6 million distinct CDR3 sequences, roughly 32% seen once, with approximately 10% in the top ten. The sample consisted of blood. Receptors originate from a woman in her 30s in good health. The CDR3 runs from the conserved cysteine through the conserved F or W. The order of the fields is V gene, D gene, clone size, J gene, CDR3 length, CDR3 protein, CDR3 DNA. The D gene is left open where the match is weak. Clone size is given for some rows only: seen once, a few or many times, or a class if the clone is expanded.

V: TRBV29-1; D: -; size: few; J: TRBJ2-1; length: 12; CDR3: CSVLLREVEQFF; DNA: TGCAGCGTTCTACTCAGGGAGGTTGAGCAGTTCTTC
V: TRBV5-1; D: -; size: few; J: TRBJ2-1; length: 12; CDR3: CASSVWGDEQFF; DNA: TGCGCCAGCAGCGTATGGGGGGATGAGCAGTTCTTC
V: TRBV29-1; D: TRBD1; size: -; J: TRBJ1-2; length: 14; CDR3: CSVDDRVQGYGYTF; DNA: TGCAGCGTGGACGACAGGGTCCAGGGCTATGGCTACACCTTC
V: TRBV28; D: -; size: many; J: TRBJ2-5; length: 13; CDR3: CASSLFRGETQYF; DNA: TGTGCCAGCAGTTTATTCCGGGGAGAGACCCAGTACTTC
V: TRBV3-1; D: -; size: -; J: TRBJ2-3; length: 15; CDR3: CASSQEALPTDTQYF; DNA: TGTGCCAGCAGCCAAGAGGCACTACCGACAGATACGCAGTATTTT
V: TRBV9; D: TRBD1; size: few; J: TRBJ2-3; length: 19; CDR3: CASSATSAVGTGLTDTQYF; DNA: TGTGCCAGCAGCGCAACCTCAGCGGTTGGGACAGGACTCACAGATACGCAGTATTTT
V: TRBV12-3/TRBV12-4; D: -; size: -; J: TRBJ1-5; length: 15; CDR3: CASSFEKRGNQPQHF; DNA: TGTGCCAGCAGTTTCGAGAAGAGGGGCAATCAGCCCCAGCATTTT
V: TRBV6-5; D: TRBD2; size: many; J: TRBJ2-5; length: 19; CDR3: CASSYSGLAGGPVQETQYF; DNA: TGTGCCAGCAGTTACTCGGGACTAGCGGGGGGCCCCGTTCAAGAGACCCAGTACTTC
V: TRBV2; D: -; size: few; J: TRBJ2-4; length: 13; CDR3: CASTVAHKNIQYF; DNA: TGTGCCAGCACGGTAGCCCACAAAAACATTCAGTACTTC
V: TRBV20-1; D: -; size: -; J: TRBJ2-3; length: 14; CDR3: CSARVLAGTDTQYF; DNA: TGCAGTGCTAGAGTTCTCGCCGGCACAGATACGCAGTATTTT
V: TRBV18; D: TRBD1; size: -; J: TRBJ1-1; length: 15; CDR3: CASSPGQAENTEAFF; DNA: TGTGCCAGCTCGCCCGGACAGGCTGAGAACACTGAAGCTTTCTTT
V: TRBV4-1; D: TRBD1; size: many; J: TRBJ2-7; length: 14; CDR3: CASSQPGQGYEQYF; DNA: TGCGCCAGCAGCCAGCCGGGACAGGGCTACGAGCAGTACTTC
V: TRBV27; D: TRBD1; size: -; J: TRBJ1-1; length: 22; CDR3: CASSLRGSGQGMVGPLNTEAFF; DNA: TGTGCCAGCAGTTTACGCGGGTCGGGACAGGGAATGGTTGGTCCTTTGAACACTGAAGCTTTCTTT
V: TRBV30; D: -; size: many; J: TRBJ1-2; length: 12; CDR3: CAWAQVNYGYTF; DNA: TGTGCCTGGGCTCAGGTTAACTATGGCTACACCTTC
V: TRBV3-1; D: TRBD1; size: -; J: TRBJ2-7; length: 16; CDR3: CASSPEAGQGGYEQYF; DNA: TGTGCCAGCAGCCCGGAGGCGGGACAGGGGGGCTACGAGCAGTACTTC
V: TRBV6-1; D: TRBD2; size: -; J: TRBJ2-1; length: 18; CDR3: CASSPPLGSGSRRNEQFF; DNA: TGTGCCAGCAGTCCTCCTTTGGGTAGCGGGAGTCGGCGGAATGAGCAGTTCTTC
V: TRBV4-2; D: -; size: few; J: TRBJ2-7; length: 16; CDR3: CASSQDFLEALPEQYF; DNA: TGTGCCAGCAGCCAAGATTTCCTTGAAGCTCTACCCGAGCAGTACTTC
V: TRBV11-2; D: -; size: -; J: TRBJ1-2; length: 16; CDR3: CASSPAVGGAHYGYTF; DNA: TGTGCCAGCAGCCCCGCCGTCGGGGGGGCACACTATGGCTACACCTTC